These T cell receptor beta chains were read from a single sample in a study of identical twins. A single record per CDR3 protein comes from TCRdb applying MiXCR to the 5' RACE reads. Of hundreds of thousands of distinct CDR3 sequences listed, around 8.3% are singletons. Separately, the same data were catalogued under a study of yellow fever vaccine responses in identical twins.

Sequencing was carried out using PBMCs. These receptors were collected from a woman younger than 35 in good health. Each CDR3 is given with its conserved first and last residue. The order of the fields is CDR3 DNA, CDR3 protein, D gene, J gene, clone size, V gene. The D gene is left open where the match is weak. Some rows mark clone size as missing; the rest say once, few, many or name a class of expanded clone.

cdr3_nt: TGCAGTGCTACTCAGGTTTTAATACAAGAGACCCAGTACTTC
cdr3_aa: CSATQVLIQETQYF
d_call: NA
j_call: TRBJ2-5
clone_size: NA
v_call: TRBV20-1

cdr3_nt: TGCGCCAGCAGCTTGACAACAGGGTACGTCGGCACTGAAGCTTTCTTT
cdr3_aa: CASSLTTGYVGTEAFF
d_call: NA
j_call: TRBJ1-1
clone_size: few
v_call: TRBV5-1

cdr3_nt: TGTGCCAGCAGCTTGAACAACCCGCGGGACAGGGGCCCGAGAGCCTACGAGCAGTACTTC
cdr3_aa: CASSLNNPRDRGPRAYEQYF
d_call: TRBD1
j_call: TRBJ2-7
clone_size: few
v_call: TRBV11-2

cdr3_nt: TGCGCCAGCAGCCTCATAGGGACGCCTGCCTACGAGCAGTACTTC
cdr3_aa: CASSLIGTPAYEQYF
d_call: NA
j_call: TRBJ2-7
clone_size: few
v_call: TRBV4-1

cdr3_nt: TGTGCCAGCAGCGTAGTGGAATCCACCGGGGAGCTGTTTTTT
cdr3_aa: CASSVVESTGELFF
d_call: NA
j_call: TRBJ2-2
clone_size: few
v_call: TRBV9

cdr3_nt: TGTGCCAGCAGATTTTCTCTAGCGGGGGGAGGTGAGACCCAGTACTTC
cdr3_aa: CASRFSLAGGGETQYF
d_call: TRBD2
j_call: TRBJ2-5
clone_size: NA
v_call: TRBV6-1

cdr3_nt: TGCGCCAGCAGCGAGCCTACAGTTATGAACTATGGCTACACCTTC
cdr3_aa: CASSEPTVMNYGYTF
d_call: NA
j_call: TRBJ1-2
clone_size: few
v_call: TRBV5-1

cdr3_nt: TGTGCCAGCAGCCCAGCACAGGGGGTAGGGGCCAAAAACATTCAGTACTTC
cdr3_aa: CASSPAQGVGAKNIQYF
d_call: TRBD1
j_call: TRBJ2-4
clone_size: many
v_call: TRBV11-1

cdr3_nt: TGTGCCAGCACTCGGACTAGCGGGAGCAGCTCCTACAATGAGCAGTTCTTC
cdr3_aa: CASTRTSGSSSYNEQFF
d_call: TRBD2
j_call: TRBJ2-1
clone_size: NA
v_call: TRBV5-4

cdr3_nt: TGTGCCACCAGTGATCAACCGGGCACCGGGGAGCTGTTTTTT
cdr3_aa: CATSDQPGTGELFF
d_call: NA
j_call: TRBJ2-2
clone_size: NA
v_call: TRBV24-1

cdr3_nt: TGTGCCAGCAGCTTAGCTGTTAAGAAACTAGCCAAAAACATTCAGTACTTC
cdr3_aa: CASSLAVKKLAKNIQYF
d_call: NA
j_call: TRBJ2-4
clone_size: NA
v_call: TRBV7-2

cdr3_nt: TGTGCCAGCAGCTCCCGGACTAGCGGGAATGGTGTGAACTACAATGAGCAGTTCTTC
cdr3_aa: CASSSRTSGNGVNYNEQFF
d_call: TRBD2
j_call: TRBJ2-1
clone_size: NA
v_call: TRBV11-2

cdr3_nt: TGTGCCAGCAGTCAGGCAGGGATGAATGAAAAACTGTTTTTT
cdr3_aa: CASSQAGMNEKLFF
d_call: NA
j_call: TRBJ1-4
clone_size: few
v_call: TRBV25-1

cdr3_nt: TGTGCCAGCACCGGACTAAGGGTCACTGAAGCTTTCTTT
cdr3_aa: CASTGLRVTEAFF
d_call: NA
j_call: TRBJ1-1
clone_size: few
v_call: TRBV28

cdr3_nt: TGTGCCAGCAGTTTGAATGCGGGGGCGCTCGGAAATGAGCAGTTCTTC
cdr3_aa: CASSLNAGALGNEQFF
d_call: NA
j_call: TRBJ2-1
clone_size: many
v_call: TRBV28

cdr3_nt: TGTGCCAGCAGTTCGCTCGGACAGGGGGTCCGATCTACCTCTGGAAACACCATATATTTT
cdr3_aa: CASSSLGQGVRSTSGNTIYF
d_call: TRBD1
j_call: TRBJ1-3
clone_size: few
v_call: TRBV12-3/TRBV12-4

cdr3_nt: TGTGCCAGCAGAACGGAAACAGGGAACAATTTCAATGAGCAGTTCTTC
cdr3_aa: CASRTETGNNFNEQFF
d_call: NA
j_call: TRBJ2-1
clone_size: few
v_call: TRBV6-2/TRBV6-3

cdr3_nt: TGCAGCGCCGGGGGGCGAGTTAATGAGCAGTTCTTC
cdr3_aa: CSAGGRVNEQFF
d_call: NA
j_call: TRBJ2-1
clone_size: few
v_call: TRBV29-1

cdr3_nt: TGTGCCAGCAGCTTAGTTCCAGCTAGCAATCAGCCCCAGCATTTT
cdr3_aa: CASSLVPASNQPQHF
d_call: NA
j_call: TRBJ1-5
clone_size: NA
v_call: TRBV7-2

cdr3_nt: TGTGCAAGTCGCTTAACGCGAGCGGGAGGATACGAGCAGTACTTC
cdr3_aa: CASRLTRAGGYEQYF
d_call: NA
j_call: TRBJ2-7
clone_size: few
v_call: TRBV12-2

cdr3_nt: TGCGCCAGCAGCCAAGTAGGGCTAGCCCCCAAAAACATTCAGTACTTC
cdr3_aa: CASSQVGLAPKNIQYF
d_call: NA
j_call: TRBJ2-4
clone_size: NA
v_call: TRBV4-1

cdr3_nt: TGTGCCAGCAGCTTGCCCGGGGGATCCACCGGGGAGCTGTTTTTT
cdr3_aa: CASSLPGGSTGELFF
d_call: NA
j_call: TRBJ2-2
clone_size: many
v_call: TRBV5-6

cdr3_nt: TGTGCCAGCAGCTTAGGGGGGCGCTCCTACAATGAGCAGTTCTTC
cdr3_aa: CASSLGGRSYNEQFF
d_call: NA
j_call: TRBJ2-1
clone_size: few
v_call: TRBV7-8

cdr3_nt: TGTGCCAGTAGTATAGGGGCAGGCTCCTACAATGAGCAGTTCTTC
cdr3_aa: CASSIGAGSYNEQFF
d_call: NA
j_call: TRBJ2-1
clone_size: few
v_call: TRBV19

cdr3_nt: TGTGCCAGCAGCTGCGGGACGGCTCGGAACGAGCAGTACTTC
cdr3_aa: CASSCGTARNEQYF
d_call: NA
j_call: TRBJ2-7
clone_size: NA
v_call: TRBV11-2

cdr3_nt: TGTGCCTGCAGTTTTTCCGGTTTAGCTAGCGGGGGCAACAATGAGCAGTTCTTC
cdr3_aa: CACSFSGLASGGNNEQFF
d_call: TRBD2
j_call: TRBJ2-1
clone_size: few
v_call: TRBV12-3/TRBV12-4

cdr3_nt: TGCGCCAGCAGCCAAGATGAAGCGGGGACCTACGAGCAGTACTTC
cdr3_aa: CASSQDEAGTYEQYF
d_call: TRBD2
j_call: TRBJ2-7
clone_size: few
v_call: TRBV4-3

cdr3_nt: TGCGCCAGCAGCCTTTACAGGGAAGTCGATACGCAGTATTTT
cdr3_aa: CASSLYREVDTQYF
d_call: NA
j_call: TRBJ2-3
clone_size: few
v_call: TRBV4-3

cdr3_nt: TGTGCCAGCAGCCAAGCGGGGCTAACTGAAGCTTTCTTT
cdr3_aa: CASSQAGLTEAFF
d_call: NA
j_call: TRBJ1-1
clone_size: many
v_call: TRBV3-1

cdr3_nt: TGCGCCAGCAGCTTGGGTACCGACGGTGAAGCTTTCTTT
cdr3_aa: CASSLGTDGEAFF
d_call: NA
j_call: TRBJ1-1
clone_size: NA
v_call: TRBV5-1

cdr3_nt: TGCAGTGCTAGAACCGGGACTAGCGGCTCCTACGAGCAGTACTTC
cdr3_aa: CSARTGTSGSYEQYF
d_call: TRBD2
j_call: TRBJ2-7
clone_size: NA
v_call: TRBV20-1

cdr3_nt: TGCAGTGCCCAACCCCTATACAGGGATACGCAGTATTTT
cdr3_aa: CSAQPLYRDTQYF
d_call: NA
j_call: TRBJ2-3
clone_size: few
v_call: TRBV20-1

cdr3_nt: TGTGCCAGCAGCCAGAAGACCCAGTACTTC
cdr3_aa: CASSQKTQYF
d_call: NA
j_call: TRBJ2-5
clone_size: few
v_call: TRBV3-1

cdr3_nt: TGCAGCGTTGCGGTAAACACTGAAGCTTTCTTT
cdr3_aa: CSVAVNTEAFF
d_call: NA
j_call: TRBJ1-1
clone_size: NA
v_call: TRBV29-1

cdr3_nt: TGTGCCAGCAGCATAGATACAGGGACTAACTATGGCTACACCTTC
cdr3_aa: CASSIDTGTNYGYTF
d_call: NA
j_call: TRBJ1-2
clone_size: NA
v_call: TRBV7-8